This T cell receptor (beta chain) stems from a study of cytomegalovirus exposure and HLA in healthy donors. Amplification used 60 Vbeta primers and 13 Jbeta primers. The method was immunoSEQ multiplex PCR; TCRdb's version includes in-frame clones alone and lacks a portion of them. The sample carries roughly 160,000 clones, 70% to 80% recorded once. The V end lost 1 base, the J end lost 3 bases, and 9 bases lay between the germline ends. In germline, CDR1 is KGHSH, CDR2 LQKENI. This CDR3 has 15 residues. This sequence was found in a man younger than 35 in good health and CMV-seropositive. This chain connects TRBV18 to TRBJ2-2; a possible D gene is TRBD2 (6 bases). The sequencing input was PBMCs. CDR3 bases: TGTGCCAGCTCACCACAGGGACTTGACACCGGGGAGCTGTTTTTT. Its protein is CASSPQGLDTGELFF.